The 10 T cell receptor beta chains below were found in one sample sequenced in a study of Ad26.COV2.S vaccination and SARS-CoV-2 variants. Assay used: immunoSEQ multiplex PCR; TCRdb lists only in-frame clones, some missing. The sample lists 360,000 or so clones; approximately 91% were seen once. Treatment noted: about 20 received Ad26.COV2.S at low or high dose, single or two shots; several received placebo; per-sample allocation not given. After the first vaccine or placebo injection, samples were drawn on day 63. The specimen comprised peripheral blood, sampled in a trial of Ad26.COV2.S vaccine versus placebo. These receptors all come from a person between 18 and 65 years old who received the Ad26.COV2.S COVID-19 vaccine or a placebo.

The rearrangement links TRBV20-1 to TRBJ2-3, with D possibly matching TRBD1 (6 bases). Trimming pared 5 bases from V and 6 bases from J, leaving 9 bases between. This CDR3 has 11 amino acids. The germline gives CDR1 DFQATT, CDR2 SNEGSKA (reference sequence). CDR3 in DNA: TGCAGTGCTCGGACAGTTGATACGCAGTATTTT. Translating gives CSARTVDTQYF.

This clone came up a few times. The rearrangement uses TRBV9 and TRBJ2-2; D possibly corresponds to TRBD1 (5 bases). The length of the CDR3 is 13 residues. V lost 2 bases, J lost 5 bases, and 7 bases lay in between. Germline V gene data show CDR1 as SGDLS and CDR2 as YYNGEE. CDR3 region: CASSVRVTGELFF. CDR3 nucleotides: TGTGCCAGCAGCGTCAGGGTTACCGGGGAGCTGTTTTTT.

The chain has TRBV5-1 and TRBJ2-1; D gene ambiguous. The CDR3 loop spans 15 amino acids. The ends were cut back, 7 bases at V and 2 bases at J, with 16 bases in the middle. The germline CDR1 and CDR2 sequences are SGHRS and YFSETQ. CDR3: CASLESSNPYNEQFF. Here the CDR3 DNA reads TGCGCCAGCTTGGAGTCGTCCAACCCCTACAATGAGCAGTTCTTC. The full variable domain, with the rest looked up from reference TRBV5-1 and TRBJ2-1, is KAGVTQTPRYLIKTRGQQVTLSCSPISGHRSVSWYQQTPGQGLQFLFEYFSETQRNKGNFPGRFSGRQFSNSRSEMNVSTLELGDSALYLCASLESSNPYNEQFFGPGTRLTVL.

The chain uses TRBV13 and TRBJ2-7; D remains ambiguous. This CDR3 comprises 12 residues. Trimming took off 0 bases at V and 6 bases at J, with 6 bases between the two ends. Germline V gene data show CDR1 as PRHDT and CDR2 as FYEKMQ (reference sequence). The CDR3 DNA sequence: TGTGCCAGCAGCTTAGGCCCGACCGAGCAGTACTTC. It yields the protein CASSLGPTEQYF.

To note about this clone: At the DNA level, this CDR3 is encoded by other sequences in the same sample as well. The rearrangement joins TRBV6-5 to TRBJ2-7; TRBD1 or TRBD2 may be the D gene (6 bases each). Between the trimmed V and J ends, which lost 0 bases and 4 bases, there was a span of 10 bases. CDR3 size: 14 residues. Germline-derived CDR1 and CDR2 are MNHEY and SVGAGI. The CDR3 loop is CASSYSGGSYEQYF. The CDR3 DNA follows: TGTGCCAGCAGTTACTCAGGGGGGTCTTACGAGCAGTACTTC.

The chain recombines TRBV11-3 with TRBJ2-7, with 10 bases identical to TRBD2. This CDR3 has 19 amino acids. The V and J ends lost 9 bases and 0 bases, in that order; junction bases with no gene match: 20. Per the germline V gene, CDR1 is SGHNT and CDR2 is YENEEA. The CDR3 DNA sequence: TGTGCCAGACCAAAGAGGGCGCCTAGCGGGGGCAAAAGCTCCTACGAGCAGTACTTC. This sequence encodes CARPKRAPSGGKSSYEQYF.

The CDR3: CASRTSGTRNTGELFF. Here the CDR3 DNA reads TGTGCCAGCAGAACCTCCGGGACCCGGAACACCGGGGAGCTGTTTTTT. This sequence joins TRBV28 and TRBJ2-2, with D perhaps matching TRBD1 or TRBD2 (5 bases each). CDR3 length: 16 amino acids. The V gene lost 6 bases and the J gene lost 1 base, with 15 bases spanning the gap. Germline CDR1 is MDHEN and CDR2 is SYDVKM.

The chain employs TRBV6-5 and TRBJ1-1; D is perhaps TRBD1 (5 bases). From germline, CDR1 is MNHEY and CDR2 SVGAGI. Trimming shortened V by 6 bases and J by 6 bases, and 20 bases separated the two germline ends. This CDR3 spans 15 amino acids. CDR3 region: CASSPNSPLGAEAFF. The CDR3 nucleotides read TGTGCCAGCAGCCCAAACAGCCCATTAGGGGCTGAAGCTTTCTTT.

The genes are TRBV19 and TRBJ2-3; the D is unclear. Looked up from germline, CDR1 is LNHDA and CDR2 is SQIVND (reference sequence). The CDR3 contains 11 residues. V shed 6 bases and J shed 6 bases, with 7 bases lying between them. The CDR3 nucleotides are TGTGCCAGTAGAATGGGGGATACGCAGTATTTT. It codes for CASRMGDTQYF.

V and J are TRBV12-5 and TRBJ2-1; TRBD1 agrees at 9 bases. Per germline, CDR1 LGHNT and CDR2 FRNRAP. V trimming: 0 bases; J trimming: 8 bases; junction bases outside the gene matches: 5. The CDR3 has 15 amino acids. The CDR3 loop reads CASGLVRDRDYEQFF. The CDR3 DNA reads as TGTGCTAGTGGTTTGGTTAGGGACAGGGATTATGAGCAGTTCTTC.